This record concerns one T cell receptor beta chain sequence. The antigen it recognizes is unknown. Per-base qualities were not stored, and no clone one base away is much larger. The record originates from a study of T cell responses to AZD1222 COVID-19 vaccine (dated by TCRdb to the early 2020s). For the wider study: TCR sequencing covered 230 to 250 trial participants: around 210 given two doses of AZD1222 and approximately 26 given two doses of MenACWY control vaccine. Enrollment into the trials was organized by age into subgroups of 18-55, 56-69 and 70-plus years, and those subgroups contained 148, 28 and 57 TCR-sequenced participants, respectively.

CDR1 MNHNS and CDR2 SASEGT are derived from the germline V gene. The cysteine opens and the phenylalanine closes a CDR3 of 16 amino acids. Of all the DNA, just the CDR3 is kept, 48 bases in frame from base 1. Trimming costs V 4 bases and J 1 base, and their ends lie 16 bases apart. The time point label for this specimen denotes: about 28 days (+/-7) after the second vaccine dose. AZD1222 recipients whose second dose came at about 4 weeks and those whose second dose came at about 12 weeks were combined into one group, since spike-specific TCR depth and breadth did not differ between the two schedules. The vaccinee samples were drawn from two UK trials, COV001 and COV002, one of which was a single-blind randomized controlled phase 2/3 trial testing AZD1222 (ChAdOx1 nCoV-19) in healthy adults. Trial participant PBMC samples were collected at day 0 and day 28 after the second dose for TCRbeta chain sequencing.

The paper's findings and limits, for the study overall: Most participants were white British and females outnumbered males, and the authors suggested that clonal diversity may have been underestimated. Spike-specific TCR breadth and depth rose significantly after two AZD1222 doses compared with day 0 and with MenACWY recipients. Vaccine-associated CD4 TCRs spanned the whole spike protein, with dominant responses in regions 160-218 and 743-854. Conclusions about previously exposed vaccinees are limited, since just five to seven AZD1222 recipients were seropositive for SARS-CoV-2 at baseline. Because no day 14 peak-response samples were available, the repertoires could be characterized only after the peak T cell response. In the small 56-69-year group, the increase in depth fell short of significance, most likely because of low power. Reportedly, almost half of the unique spike-specific TCRs recognized epitopes lying outside the regions that are mutated in the B.1.351 and B.1.1.7 variants.

The CDR3 regions of human TCRbeta chains were analyzed by immunosequencing. The original pipeline was this. TCRs in the repertoires were compared against a reference library of SARS-CoV-2-specific TCRs that had been generated with the MIRA antigen-specificity platform. Breadth was defined as the fraction of unique TCRs that were SARS-CoV-2-associated, and depth was defined as the fraction of total T cells that were SARS-CoV-2-associated. Using the MIRA data, every spike-specific TCR was mapped to the spike region that the TCR reacted to and assigned to either a CD4 or a CD8 class. Log10-transformed breadth and depth values were compared by one-way ANOVA with Sidak's multiple comparisons tests. Not all clones reach the TCRdb copy of this immuneACCESS table, which keeps in-frame sequences only. Checked studies attribute under half of the gap to unresolved V genes and leave the rest unexplained. The DNA gave D and trimming, while V, J and clone size come from that table. A total of 190,000 or so clones appear in this sample, about 88% of them only once. The ten largest clones add up to roughly 26% of the sample.

The V gene is TRBV6-1 and the J gene is TRBJ1-1; a tentative D match to TRBD1 spans 6 bases. This TCR was recovered from an adult who received the AZD1222 COVID-19 vaccine. This specimen consisted of peripheral blood, obtained 28 days after the second AZD1222 dose. The nucleotide sequence is TGTGCCAGCAGTGCCACTCGACAGGTTTCGAACACTGAAGCTTTCTTT. This codes for CASSATRQVSNTEAFF.